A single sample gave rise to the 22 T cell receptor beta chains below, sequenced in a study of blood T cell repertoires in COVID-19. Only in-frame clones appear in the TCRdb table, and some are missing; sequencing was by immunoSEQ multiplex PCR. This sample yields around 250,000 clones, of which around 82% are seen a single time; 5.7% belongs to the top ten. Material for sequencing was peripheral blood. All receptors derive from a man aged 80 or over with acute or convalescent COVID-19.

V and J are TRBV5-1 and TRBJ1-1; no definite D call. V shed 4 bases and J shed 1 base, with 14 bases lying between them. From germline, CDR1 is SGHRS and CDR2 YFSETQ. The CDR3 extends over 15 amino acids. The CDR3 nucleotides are TGCGCCAGCAGCCTTGGGCCCGCTGGGAACACTGAAGCTTTCTTT. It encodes CASSLGPAGNTEAFF.

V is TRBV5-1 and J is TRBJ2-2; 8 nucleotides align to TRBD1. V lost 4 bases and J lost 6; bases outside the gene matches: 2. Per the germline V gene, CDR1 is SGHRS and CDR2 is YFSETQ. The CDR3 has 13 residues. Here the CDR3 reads CASSAQGAGELFF. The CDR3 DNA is TGCGCCAGCAGCGCACAGGGGGCCGGGGAGCTGTTTTTT.

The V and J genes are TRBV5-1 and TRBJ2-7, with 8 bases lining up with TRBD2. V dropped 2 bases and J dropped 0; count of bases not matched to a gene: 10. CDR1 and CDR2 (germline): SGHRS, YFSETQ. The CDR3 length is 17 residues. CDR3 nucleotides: TGCGCCAGCAGCTTCGGTATGGCGGGGGGCCGCTCCTACGAGCAGTACTTC. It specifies CASSFGMAGGRSYEQYF.

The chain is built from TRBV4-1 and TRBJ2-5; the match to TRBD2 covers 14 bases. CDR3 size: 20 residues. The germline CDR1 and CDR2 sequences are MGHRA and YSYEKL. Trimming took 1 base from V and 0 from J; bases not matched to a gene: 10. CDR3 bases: TGCGCCAGCAGCCAAGTGCCAGGGACTAGCGGGGGTGCGTACCAAGAGACCCAGTACTTC. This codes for CASSQVPGTSGGAYQETQYF.

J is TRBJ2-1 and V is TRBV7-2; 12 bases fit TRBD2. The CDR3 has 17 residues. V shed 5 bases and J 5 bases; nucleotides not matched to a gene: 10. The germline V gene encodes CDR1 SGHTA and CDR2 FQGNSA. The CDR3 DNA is TGTGCCAGCAGCCCTACGGGGACTAGCGGGTTTAACAATGAGCAGTTCTTC. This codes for CASSPTGTSGFNNEQFF.

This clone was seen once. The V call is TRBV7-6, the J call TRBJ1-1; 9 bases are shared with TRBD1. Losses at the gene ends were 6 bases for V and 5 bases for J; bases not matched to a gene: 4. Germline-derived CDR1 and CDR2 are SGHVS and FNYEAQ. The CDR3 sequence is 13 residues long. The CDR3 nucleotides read TGTGCCAGCAGTAAGGGACAGGGTACTGAAGCTTTCTTT. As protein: CASSKGQGTEAFF.

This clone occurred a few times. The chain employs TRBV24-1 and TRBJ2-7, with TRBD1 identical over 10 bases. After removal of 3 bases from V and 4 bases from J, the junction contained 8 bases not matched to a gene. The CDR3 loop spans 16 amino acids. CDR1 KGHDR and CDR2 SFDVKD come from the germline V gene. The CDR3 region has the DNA TGTGCCACCAGTGATCGAGGGGGACAGGGGCTTTACGAGCAGTACTTC. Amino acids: CATSDRGGQGLYEQYF.

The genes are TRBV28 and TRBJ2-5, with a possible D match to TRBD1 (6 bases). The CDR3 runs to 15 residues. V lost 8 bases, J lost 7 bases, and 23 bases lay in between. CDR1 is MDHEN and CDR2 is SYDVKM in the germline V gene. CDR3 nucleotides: TGTGCCAGCTCCCTTGGGGACACCATTGGGGGGACCCAGTACTTC. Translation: CASSLGDTIGGTQYF. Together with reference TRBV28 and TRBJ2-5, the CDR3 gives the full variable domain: DVKVTQSSRYLVKRTGEKVFLECVQDMDHENMFWYRQDPGLGLRLIYFSYDVKMKEKGDIPEGYSVSREKKERFSLILESASTNQTSMYLCASSLGDTIGGTQYFGPGTRLLVL.

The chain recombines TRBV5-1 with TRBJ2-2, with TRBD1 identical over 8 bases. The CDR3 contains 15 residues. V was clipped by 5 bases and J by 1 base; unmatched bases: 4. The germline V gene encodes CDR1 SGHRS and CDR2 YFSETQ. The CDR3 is CASRGTGLNTGELFF. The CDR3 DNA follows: TGCGCCAGCAGGGGGACAGGCTTGAACACCGGGGAGCTGTTTTTT. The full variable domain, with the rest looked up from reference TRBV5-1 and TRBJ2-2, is KAGVTQTPRYLIKTRGQQVTLSCSPISGHRSVSWYQQTPGQGLQFLFEYFSETQRNKGNFPGRFSGRQFSNSRSEMNVSTLELGDSALYLCASRGTGLNTGELFFGEGSRLTVL.

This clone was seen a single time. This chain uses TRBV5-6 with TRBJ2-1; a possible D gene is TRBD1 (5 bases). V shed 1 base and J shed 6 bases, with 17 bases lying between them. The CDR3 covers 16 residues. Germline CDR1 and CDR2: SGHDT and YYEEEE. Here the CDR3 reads CASSLSGRAISNEQFF. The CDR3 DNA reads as TGTGCCAGCAGCTTGTCTGGCAGGGCAATATCCAATGAGCAGTTCTTC.

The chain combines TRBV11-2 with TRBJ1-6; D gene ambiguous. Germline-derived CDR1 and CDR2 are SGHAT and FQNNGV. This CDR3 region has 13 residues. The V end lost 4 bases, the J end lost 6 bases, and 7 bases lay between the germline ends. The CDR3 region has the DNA TGTGCCAGCAGCTCCGCCGGTAATTCACCCCTCCACTTT. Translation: CASSSAGNSPLHF.

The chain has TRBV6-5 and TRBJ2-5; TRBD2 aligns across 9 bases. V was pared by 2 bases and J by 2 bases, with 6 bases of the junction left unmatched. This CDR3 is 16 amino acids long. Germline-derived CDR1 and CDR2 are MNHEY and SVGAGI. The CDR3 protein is CASSYGAAGGQETQYF. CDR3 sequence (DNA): TGTGCCAGCAGTTACGGGGCAGCGGGGGGACAAGAGACCCAGTACTTC.

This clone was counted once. The CDR3 is CSVGGFFVPGAWGYTF. The DNA for the CDR3 is TGCAGCGTTGGGGGTTTCTTTGTCCCAGGGGCGTGGGGCTACACCTTC. The chain is built from TRBV29-1 and TRBJ1-2; D may be TRBD1 (6 bases). With 4 bases removed from V and 8 bases from J, the gap between germline ends came to 26 bases. The CDR3 contains 16 residues. Germline loops: CDR1 SQVTM, CDR2 ANQGSEA.

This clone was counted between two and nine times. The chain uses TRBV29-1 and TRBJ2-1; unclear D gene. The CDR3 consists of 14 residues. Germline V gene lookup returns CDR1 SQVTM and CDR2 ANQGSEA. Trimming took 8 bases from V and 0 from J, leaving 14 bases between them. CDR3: CSPRLLSSYNEQFF. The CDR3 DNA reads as TGCAGCCCCCGCCTTTTGAGCTCCTACAATGAGCAGTTCTTC.

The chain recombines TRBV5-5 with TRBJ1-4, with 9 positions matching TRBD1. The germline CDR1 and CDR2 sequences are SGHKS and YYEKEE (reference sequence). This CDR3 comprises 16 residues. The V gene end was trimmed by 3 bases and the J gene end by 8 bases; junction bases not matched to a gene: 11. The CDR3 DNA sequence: TGTGCCAGCAGCTACAGCTGGGGACAGGGTCGGGAAAAACTGTTTTTT. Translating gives CASSYSWGQGREKLFF. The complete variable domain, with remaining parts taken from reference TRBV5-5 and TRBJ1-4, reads DAGVTQSPTHLIKTRGQQVTLRCSPISGHKSVSWYQQVLGQGPQFIFQYYEKEERGRGNFPDRFSARQFPNYSSELNVNALLLGDSALYLCASSYSWGQGREKLFFGSGTQLSVL.

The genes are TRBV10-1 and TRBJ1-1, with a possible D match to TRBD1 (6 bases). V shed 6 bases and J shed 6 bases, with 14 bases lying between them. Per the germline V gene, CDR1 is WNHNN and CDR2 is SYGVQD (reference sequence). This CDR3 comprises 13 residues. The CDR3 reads CASSGRGKAEAFF. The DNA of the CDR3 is TGCGCCAGCAGCGGCAGGGGAAAGGCTGAAGCTTTCTTT.

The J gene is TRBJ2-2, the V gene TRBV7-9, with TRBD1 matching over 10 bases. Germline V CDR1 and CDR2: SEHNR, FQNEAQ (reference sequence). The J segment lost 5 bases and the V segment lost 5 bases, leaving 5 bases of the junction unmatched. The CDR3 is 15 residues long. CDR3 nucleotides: TGTGCCAGCAGCGTGGGGACAGGGGTAACCGGGGAGCTGTTTTTT. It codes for CASSVGTGVTGELFF.

The CDR3 DNA sequence: TGTGCCAGCAGGACCTTAAGCGGGGGCGCGAGAAATCAGCCCCAGCATTTT. As protein: CASRTLSGGARNQPQHF. The chain carries TRBV28 and TRBJ1-5; possibly TRBD1 for D (6 bases). The CDR3 loop spans 17 amino acids. The V gene's germline CDR1 is MDHEN and CDR2 SYDVKM. Trimming left V 6 bases short and J 4 bases short, with 22 bases between.

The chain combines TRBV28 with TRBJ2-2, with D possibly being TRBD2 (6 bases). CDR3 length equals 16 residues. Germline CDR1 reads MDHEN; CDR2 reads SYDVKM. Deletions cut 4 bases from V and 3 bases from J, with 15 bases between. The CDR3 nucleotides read TGTGCCAGCAGTTCTCCGGGACTCACTTACACCGGGGAGCTGTTTTTT. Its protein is CASSSPGLTYTGELFF.

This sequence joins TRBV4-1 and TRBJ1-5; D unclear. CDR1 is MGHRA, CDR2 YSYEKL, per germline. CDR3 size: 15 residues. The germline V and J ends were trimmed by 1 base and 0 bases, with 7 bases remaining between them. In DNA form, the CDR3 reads TGCGCCAGCAGCCAAGCTTCAGATAGCAATCAGCCCCAGCATTTT. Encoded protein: CASSQASDSNQPQHF.

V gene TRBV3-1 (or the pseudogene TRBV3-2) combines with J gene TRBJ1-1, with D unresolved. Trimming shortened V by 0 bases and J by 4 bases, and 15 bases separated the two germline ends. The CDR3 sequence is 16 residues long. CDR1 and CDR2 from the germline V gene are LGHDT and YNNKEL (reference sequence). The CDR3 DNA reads TGTGCCAGCAGCCAAGATCTTACGTCGGTAGCCACTGAAGCTTTCTTT. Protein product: CASSQDLTSVATEAFF.

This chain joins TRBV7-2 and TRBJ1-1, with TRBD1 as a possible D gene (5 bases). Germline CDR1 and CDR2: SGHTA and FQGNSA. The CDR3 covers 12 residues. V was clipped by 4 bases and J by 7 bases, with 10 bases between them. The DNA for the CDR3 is TGTGCCAGCAGCTGGGGCAGGCTTGAAGCTTTCTTT. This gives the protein CASSWGRLEAFF.